This record looks at one T cell receptor beta chain sequence and its context. The data were taken from a study of blood T cell repertoires in COVID-19. Across the study: Some COVID-19 samples were acute and others convalescent; all came from the United States, Italy and Spain. Sources were T cells, B-cell-depleted T cells, or PBMCs; the material itself was cDNA or gDNA.

Sequencing was performed with immunoSEQ multiplex PCR; in TCRdb, only in-frame clones are kept and a portion is missing. Here the sample spans under 150,000 clones, approximately 82% being singletons. Germline lookup yields CDR1 SGDLS and CDR2 YYNGEE. The V end lost 4 bases, the J end lost 4 bases, and 14 bases lay between the germline ends. The CDR3 runs to 14 residues. Sequencing was carried out using peripheral blood. V is TRBV9 and J is TRBJ1-1; no reliable D call. This clonotype was obtained from an older man with active or convalescent COVID-19. DNA for the CDR3: TGTGCCAGCAGCCCTAGAGCGGCTGCCACTGAAGCTTTCTTT. Translation gives CASSPRAAATEAFF. Using reference TRBV9 and TRBJ1-1 for the parts outside the CDR3, the full variable domain is DSGVTQTPKHLITATGQRVTLRCSPRSGDLSVYWYQQSLDQGLQFLIQYYNGEERAKGNILERFSAQQFPDLHSELNLSSLELGDSALYFCASSPRAAATEAFFGQGTRLTVV.